This is a list of T cell receptor beta chains from one sample in a study of T cells after yellow fever vaccination. In TCRdb, the 5' RACE reads were re-called with MiXCR into one record per CDR3 protein. This table holds 95,000 to 150,000 distinct CDR3 sequences, 12% to 15% found once. The sequenced sample was CD8+ T cells sorted from PBMCs, obtained 5 days after the yellow fever booster vaccination. These receptors were collected from a man aged 18 to 29 who received the YFV17D yellow fever vaccine. Both conserved end residues are trimmed from each CDR3.

v_gene: TRBV4-1
j_gene: TRBJ2-7
CDR3aa: ASSQRESYEQY

v_gene: TRBV20-1
j_gene: TRBJ1-2
CDR3aa: SARGGTGANYGYT

v_gene: TRBV7-9
j_gene: TRBJ2-7
CDR3aa: ASSPSHEQY

v_gene: TRBV7-8
j_gene: TRBJ2-7
CDR3aa: ASSLAAGDEQY

v_gene: TRBV4-3
j_gene: TRBJ2-5
CDR3aa: ASSPRDSGGY

v_gene: TRBV7-8
j_gene: TRBJ2-7
CDR3aa: ASGGGATYYEQY

v_gene: TRBV6-5
j_gene: TRBJ2-3
CDR3aa: ASNRGGGGTQY

v_gene: TRBV13
j_gene: TRBJ2-2
CDR3aa: ASTEGTSGQNTGELF

v_gene: TRBV11-2
j_gene: TRBJ2-5
CDR3aa: ASSLGDRLLETQY

v_gene: TRBV9
j_gene: TRBJ1-1
CDR3aa: ASSVFGGEVEAF

v_gene: TRBV5-1
j_gene: TRBJ1-5
CDR3aa: ASSWTGEEQPQH

v_gene: TRBV4-1
j_gene: TRBJ2-1
CDR3aa: ASSSGTLVNEQF

v_gene: TRBV6-6
j_gene: TRBJ1-5
CDR3aa: ASSPTRTDNQPQH

v_gene: TRBV12-5
j_gene: TRBJ1-3
CDR3aa: ASGFLIRAGNTIY

v_gene: TRBV4-3
j_gene: TRBJ2-7
CDR3aa: ASSQERWGAYEQY

v_gene: TRBV25-1
j_gene: TRBJ2-1
CDR3aa: ASSDALRRDEQF

v_gene: TRBV6-2/TRBV6-3
j_gene: TRBJ2-1
CDR3aa: ASSQDSPYNEQF

v_gene: TRBV10-3
j_gene: TRBJ1-1
CDR3aa: AISFNQGMNTEAF

v_gene: TRBV4-2
j_gene: TRBJ2-5
CDR3aa: ASSQEDMKFQETQY

v_gene: TRBV7-9
j_gene: TRBJ2-5
CDR3aa: ASSLVAKTGQETQY

v_gene: TRBV7-2
j_gene: TRBJ2-7
CDR3aa: ASSLAPRGPSEQY

v_gene: TRBV20-1
j_gene: TRBJ1-1
CDR3aa: SARVAFRTEAF

v_gene: TRBV29-1
j_gene: TRBJ2-1
CDR3aa: SVEGLGQGTHDEQF

v_gene: TRBV5-1
j_gene: TRBJ2-7
CDR3aa: ASSLGVGLANEQY

v_gene: TRBV5-5
j_gene: TRBJ2-7
CDR3aa: ASSPSGGGPYEQY

v_gene: TRBV9
j_gene: TRBJ2-6
CDR3aa: ASSTPGANVLT

v_gene: TRBV4-1
j_gene: TRBJ2-2
CDR3aa: ASSPAANTGELF

v_gene: TRBV4-1
j_gene: TRBJ2-2
CDR3aa: ASSPGSTGELF

v_gene: TRBV2
j_gene: TRBJ2-3
CDR3aa: AGAWDTQY

v_gene: TRBV28
j_gene: TRBJ1-1
CDR3aa: ASSMTGLNTEAF

v_gene: TRBV4-1
j_gene: TRBJ2-1
CDR3aa: ASSQVVRDGYNEQF

v_gene: TRBV24-1
j_gene: TRBJ1-3
CDR3aa: LYFPADSGNTIY